This T cell receptor beta chain came from a study of CD8+ T cells in alopecia areata. The CDR3 spans 14 residues. Germline-derived CDR1 and CDR2 are SGHRS and YFSETQ. V lost 0 bases and J 4 bases, leaving 10 bases between the germline ends. Sequencing used cDNA as its template, made by extracting RNA and reverse transcribing it. Measured with immunoSEQ multiplex PCR; TCRdb has only the in-frame clones, and not every one. This sample has about 150,000 clones, with over 80% found just once. This sequence originates from a human donor with alopecia areata. Here the sequenced sample was CD8+ T cells sorted from blood, taken at week 0. V usage is TRBV5-1 and J usage is TRBJ1-2; D remains unclear. The CDR3 DNA reads as TGCGCCAGCAGCTTGGATCCAGAACTCTATGGCTACACCTTC. It encodes CASSLDPELYGYTF.